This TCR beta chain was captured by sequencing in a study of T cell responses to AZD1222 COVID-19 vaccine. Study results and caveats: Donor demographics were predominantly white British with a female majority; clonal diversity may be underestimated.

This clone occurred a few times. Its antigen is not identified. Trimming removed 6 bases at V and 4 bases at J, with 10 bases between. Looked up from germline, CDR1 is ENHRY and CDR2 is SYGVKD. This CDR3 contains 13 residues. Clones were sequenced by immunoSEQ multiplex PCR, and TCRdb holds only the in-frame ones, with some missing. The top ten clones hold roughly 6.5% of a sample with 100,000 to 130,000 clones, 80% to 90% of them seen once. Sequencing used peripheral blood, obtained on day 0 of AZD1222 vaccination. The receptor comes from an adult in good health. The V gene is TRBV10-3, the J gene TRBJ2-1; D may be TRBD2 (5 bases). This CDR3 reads CAIRRTEYNEQFF. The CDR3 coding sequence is TGTGCCATCAGGAGGACTGAATACAATGAGCAGTTCTTC.